Shown below are 4 T cell receptor beta chains from a single sample sequenced in a study of blood T cell repertoires in COVID-19 (TCRdb year 2020). The library was produced with the immunoSEQ multiplex PCR assay. TCRdb obtained this table from immuneACCESS and retained in-frame rearrangements with V and J assigned. These tables miss some clones; where compared with another copy, unresolved V genes account for less than half of the shortfall, and the remainder is unexplained. The sample includes some 400,000 clones, with more than 75% observed a single time. The top ten clones comprise more than 9% of the sample. The source material was peripheral blood. Receptors originate from a woman in her 30s with COVID-19, enrolled during active disease.

Only a few counts were recorded for this clone. This chain joins TRBV4-1 and TRBJ2-2; the D gene is possibly TRBD2 (7 bases). Germline CDR1 is MGHRA and CDR2 is YSYEKL. This CDR3 region has 15 residues. The V and J ends lost 6 bases and 5 bases respectively, with 16 bases between them. The chain's CDR3 is CASRDGGALTGELFF. For the CDR3, the DNA is TGCGCCAGCAGGGATGGGGGGGCCTTAACCGGGGAGCTGTTTTTT.

The V call is TRBV30, the J call TRBJ2-2; possible D gene TRBD2, 5 bases. V lost 4 bases, J lost 7 bases, and 13 bases lay in between. Germline V gene sequence: CDR1 GTSNPN, CDR2 SVGIG (reference sequence). The CDR3 extends over 13 amino acids. This CDR3 reads CAWTRGAGGELFF. CDR3 DNA sequence: TGTGCCTGGACTCGGGGAGCTGGCGGGGAGCTGTTTTTT.

The V gene is TRBV30, the J gene TRBJ2-1; TRBD2 matches 16 bases. After removal of 7 bases from V and 9 bases from J, the junction contained 9 bases not matched to a gene. The CDR3 loop spans 15 amino acids. Germline assignment: CDR1 GTSNPN and CDR2 SVGIG (reference sequence). The CDR3 nucleotides are TGTGCCTCGCGGGGACTAGCGGGAGGGGTGGGTGAGCAGTTCTTC. This translates into CASRGLAGGVGEQFF.

The V call is TRBV5-4, the J call TRBJ1-6, with TRBD1 matching over 7 bases. Germline CDR1 SGHNT, CDR2 YYREEE (reference sequence). The V gene end was trimmed by 3 bases and the J gene end by 11 bases; junction bases not matched to a gene: 8. The CDR3 contains 14 residues. This chain's CDR3 is CASSSTGTRTPLHF. The CDR3 bases are TGTGCCAGCAGCTCGACAGGGACGCGGACACCCCTCCACTTT.